This T cell receptor (beta chain) is from a study of cytomegalovirus exposure and HLA in healthy donors. Study at large: Tens of millions of unique TCRs from HLA-typed donors were held in an early release of data.

Researchers ran the PCR with 60 Vbeta and 13 Jbeta primers. Sequencing was performed with immunoSEQ multiplex PCR; in TCRdb, only in-frame clones are kept and a portion is missing. The table records approximately 140,000 clones, 70% to 80% of them present only once. The CDR3 runs to 18 residues. V shed 5 bases, J shed 6 bases, and the junction held 17 bases outside the gene matches. CDR1 and CDR2 from the germline V gene are LNHDA and SQIVND (reference sequence). Sequencing was performed on PBMCs. V is TRBV19 and J is TRBJ2-7; 12 bases match TRBD2. This receptor was obtained from a woman in her forties or fifties in good health and CMV-seronegative. The CDR3 sequence is CASSSSTSGRVLSLEQYF. CDR3 in DNA: TGTGCCAGTAGTTCCTCGACTAGCGGGAGAGTTCTCTCCCTCGAGCAGTACTTC.